This T cell receptor beta chain was recorded in a study of regulatory T cells in long-lasting Graves disease (dated by TCRdb to about 2021). The study in broad terms: Persistent Graves' disease was defined as persistently positive TSH receptor autoantibodies together with antithyroid drug treatment for over 5 years. A total of roughly 35 samples underwent TCR sequencing: around 13 from persistent and approximately 20 from newly diagnosed Graves' disease patients. Persistent Graves' disease patients were compared with newly diagnosed Graves' disease patients by peripheral blood TCR sequencing and RNA sequencing. On average, persistent Graves' disease patients in the clinical cohort had been on antithyroid drugs for eight to twelve years. The study took place in China and was registered as a clinical trial. General conclusions and limits of the study: Patients with persistent disease shared more public clonotypes (approximately 2,500) than newly diagnosed patients did (around 980). The small sample size was acknowledged by the authors as a limitation that may reduce accuracy. Compared with newly diagnosed patients, persistent Graves' disease patients had lower TCR Shannon entropy and fewer highly expanded clones, which suggests clonal expansion. Peripheral blood alone was examined, since thyroid tissue, which constituted the primary lesion, could not be accessed. Persistent disease showed preferential use of TRBV28, TRBJ1-2 and TRBJ2-5, whereas newly diagnosed disease favored TRBV20-1 and TRBJ2-1. Sequencing and analysis were limited to the TCR beta chain.

Taken with the paper, the label for time point translates to: persistent/refractory GD, antithyroid drugs over 5 years with positive TRAb. For both TCR sequencing and RNA sequencing, RNA was extracted from PBMCs using TRIzol. Graves' disease was diagnosed according to American Thyroid Association guidelines. Patients for the study were recruited at an endocrinology department in Xi'an, China. Each patient gave around 9 milliliters of peripheral blood, collected in an EDTA anticoagulant tube. Ficoll Paque Plus density gradient separation was used to isolate PBMCs, and no further T cell sorting was done. RNA quality was checked with an Agilent 2100 Bioanalyzer and agarose gel, and concentration with a NanoDrop 2000. Many counts were recorded for this clonotype. What this receptor recognizes is not known. No clone much larger than this one lies a single base away; base qualities are absent. The receptor library was made with multiplex PCR. Sequenced on an Illumina HiSeq 4000. iRepertoire HTBI primers and Arm-PCR amplification of CDR3 regions were used to construct TCR beta libraries. Gel purification was performed on PCR products prior to sequencing. The paper's data handling went like this. Gene usage analysis of CDR3 amino acid clonotypes used the approximately 62 TRBV and about 15 TRBJ segments found across samples. Filtered high-quality paired reads were merged into contigs using COPE and FqMerger. BLAST was used to align contigs to IMGT TRBV, TRBD and TRBJ reference genes, and CDR3 was defined according to IMGT. Clonotypes above 0.1% frequency were classified as highly expanded clones. Repertoire diversity was measured by Shannon entropy, and V-J evenness by the Gini coefficient. Clonotypes shared by more than one individual were considered public. TCRdb reanalyzed the raw reads on its own, using fastp at Q25 for trimming and MiXCR for clone calling, and kept in-frame beta chains. Entries that share a CDR3 protein sequence are merged under the most common genes and DNA. These V and J calls derive from TCRdb rather than the authors' analysis. The sample table holds about 430,000 distinct CDR3 sequences, of which roughly a fifth were seen once. The ten largest clones take up roughly 13% of the sample.

CDR1 is given as ENHRY and CDR2 as SYGVKD, both from the germline V gene. V lost 6 bases and J lost 1 base, and the count of bases not matched to a germline gene is 1. The CDR3 starts with the cysteine, ends with the phenylalanine, and has 14 residues. Only the CDR3 DNA is retained, 42 bases long and in frame from the first base. This specimen consisted of peripheral blood mononuclear cells (PBMCs), obtained when the disease was refractory, from a patient treated with antithyroid drugs. This clonotype originated in a female donor with Graves disease. The V and J genes are TRBV10-3 and TRBJ1-1, with 11 bases aligning to TRBD1. The CDR3 has the sequence CAIRGTGGNTEAFF. The DNA sequence reads TGTGCCATCAGGGGGACAGGGGGGAACACTGAAGCTTTCTTT.